Sequencing of this TCR beta chain was carried out in a study of beta chain features in type 1 diabetes. Reverse transcribing all isolated RNA meant expressed TCRB transcripts were sequenced. Profiled with immunoSEQ multiplex PCR; TCRdb holds only in-frame clones, not every one. The table has fewer than 500,000 clones, around 13% seen once. The germline CDR1 and CDR2 sequences are SGHNT and YYREEE (reference sequence). Germline trimming cut 2 bases from V and 1 base from J; bases unmatched to any gene: 4. CDR3 length equals 16 residues. Sample: naive CD4+ T cells from blood. The rearrangement uses TRBV5-4 and TRBJ2-3, with 10 positions matching TRBD2. The clonotype comes from a man aged 30 to 45 in good health. The CDR3: CASSLLAGPGTDTQYF. The CDR3 DNA reads TGTGCCAGCAGCTTACTAGCGGGGCCTGGCACAGATACGCAGTATTTT.